The 5 T cell receptor beta chains given below trace back to one sample, sequenced in a study of blood T cell repertoires in COVID-19. The repertoire was sequenced with immunoSEQ multiplex PCR; TCRdb's copy has only in-frame clones and lacks some. Here the sample spans 270,000 or so clones, around 86% being singletons. Sequences were obtained from peripheral blood. These receptors came from a man aged 35 to 55 with active or convalescent COVID-19.

In regard to this clone: Other DNA sequences within the sample encode an identical CDR3. The gene calls are TRBV5-1 and TRBJ2-1; TRBD2 matches at 7 bases. Germline CDR1 is SGHRS and CDR2 is YFSETQ. CDR3 length: 14 amino acids. The ends lost 7 bases at V and 2 bases at J; junction bases unmatched: 6. The CDR3 DNA follows: TGCGCCAGCTCCGGGGGGACCACCTACAATGAGCAGTTCTTC. It encodes CASSGGTTYNEQFF.

This clone has just a few counts. The V and J genes are TRBV19 and TRBJ1-6, with a possible D match to TRBD1 (5 bases). The germline V gene has CDR1 LNHDA and CDR2 SQIVND (reference sequence). The CDR3 has 14 residues. The ends were cut back, 9 bases at V and 6 bases at J, with 15 bases in the middle. The CDR3 spells CASWPGGFNSPLHF. The CDR3, as DNA: TGTGCCAGCTGGCCGGGGGGTTTTAATTCACCCCTCCACTTT.

The chain is built from TRBV27 and TRBJ1-5; D is ambiguous. The CDR3 runs to 13 residues. V lost 2 bases to trimming and J lost 4 bases, with 6 bases between them. Per the germline V gene, CDR1 is MNHEY and CDR2 is SMNVEV (reference sequence). Written as DNA, the CDR3 is TGTGCCAGCAGTTTAGGGCAGAATCAGCCCCAGCATTTT. Translating gives CASSLGQNQPQHF.

The chain has TRBV9 and TRBJ2-2, with 9 bases identical to TRBD1. The CDR3 is 16 amino acids. CDR1 SGDLS and CDR2 YYNGEE come from the germline V gene. Losses at the gene ends were 3 bases for V and 2 bases for J; bases not matched to a gene: 5. CDR3 region: CASSGRDRANTGELFF. CDR3 DNA: TGTGCCAGCAGCGGGAGGGACAGGGCAAACACCGGGGAGCTGTTTTTT. The whole variable domain, filled in from reference TRBV9 and TRBJ2-2, reads DSGVTQTPKHLITATGQRVTLRCSPRSGDLSVYWYQQSLDQGLQFLIQYYNGEERAKGNILERFSAQQFPDLHSELNLSSLELGDSALYFCASSGRDRANTGELFFGEGSRLTVL.

The J gene is TRBJ1-4, the V gene TRBV2; TRBD1 agrees at 10 bases. J lost 8 bases, V lost 6 bases, and 6 bases had no gene match. The length of the CDR3 is 14 residues. Germline loops: CDR1 SNHLY, CDR2 FYNNEI. The CDR3 region has the DNA TGTGCCAGCAGCTTTGACAGGGGGCCCGAAAAACTGTTTTTT. Encoded protein: CASSFDRGPEKLFF. The variable domain in full, completed from reference TRBV2 and TRBJ1-4, reads EPEVTQTPSHQVTQMGQEVILRCVPISNHLYFYWYRQILGQKVEFLVSFYNNEISEKSEIFDDQFSVERPDGSNFTLKIRSTKLEDSAMYFCASSFDRGPEKLFFGSGTQLSVL.